This TCR beta chain stems from a study of shared clonotypes between healthy human individuals. Profiled with immunoSEQ multiplex PCR; TCRdb holds only in-frame clones, not every one. The data hold around 1.1 million clones, with 75% to 85% observed a single time. About this clone itself: As yet, its antigen is unknown. Other DNA sequences from this sample encode an identical CDR3 as well.

General study results and limits: Clonotypes which were not shared had lower generation probabilities than clonotypes that all four donors shared. Approximately 5% was the fraction of naive CD4 clonotypes found shared across four donors.

V was trimmed by 0 bases and J by 5 bases, leaving 4 bases between them. The CDR3 contains 12 residues. Germline V gene data show CDR1 as MNHEY and CDR2 as SMNVEV (reference sequence). The donor cohort consisted entirely of Caucasian adults residing in Nashville, Tennessee. The study separated CD4+ cells into CD45RA+ naive and CD45RA-negative memory subsets. Sequenced sample: memory CD4+ T cells from PBMCs. Documented subset: CD45RA-negative fraction. V and J are TRBV27 and TRBJ2-5; D remains ambiguous. The clonotype originates from a man younger than 30 in good health. Some clones in this sample may be carry-over from other donors' samples. The CDR3 is CASSLSGETQYF. In DNA, the CDR3 is TGTGCCAGCAGTTTATCAGGGGAGACCCAGTACTTC.